This T cell receptor beta chain derives from a study of cytomegalovirus exposure and HLA in healthy donors. The PCR was carried out with 60 Vbeta primers and 13 Jbeta primers. Sequencing used immunoSEQ multiplex PCR; TCRdb keeps in-frame clones, though not all of them. Of over 130,000 clones in the sample, approximately 82% are singletons; the top ten hold around 1.5%. Concerning this clone: Its specificity is not known.

Overall study results and limits: On later analysis, the bulk of CMV-associated TCR beta chains appeared to be HLA-restricted.

The V gene lost 1 base and the J gene lost 1 base, with 11 bases spanning the gap. The CDR3 loop spans 16 amino acids. The germline gives CDR1 MGHRA, CDR2 YSYEKL. The sequence was collected from a young man in good health and CMV-seropositive. The sequenced sample consisted of PBMCs. This chain uses TRBV4-1 with TRBJ2-1; a possible D gene is TRBD2 (5 bases). The CDR3 DNA reads TGCGCCAGCAGCCAAGGAGGGAAAGGGTCCTACAATGAGCAGTTCTTC. Residues: CASSQGGKGSYNEQFF.